Presented here are 21 T cell receptor beta chains from one specimen sequenced in a study of molecular identifiers for immune sequencing clone quantification. Via MiXCR, TCRdb re-called the PCR reads, giving one row per CDR3 protein. Here the sample spans about 320,000 distinct CDR3 sequences, 24% being singletons. The sequenced sample was naive CD8+ T cells from blood, with Jurkat cell RNA spiked in. Subset noted: FACS-sorted CD8+CD4-CCR7+CD45RA+ naive T cells. The receptor set was obtained from a human donor in good health. Some libraries in this study had Jurkat cell RNA spiked in.

The gene calls are TRBV30 and TRBJ2-2, with D unclear. The V and J ends lost 2 bases and 4 bases respectively, with 8 bases between them. From germline, CDR1 is GTSNPN and CDR2 SVGIG (reference sequence). The length of the CDR3 is 13 residues. CDR3 sequence: CAWSPVITGELFF. CDR3 DNA sequence: TGTGCCTGGAGTCCGGTGATCACCGGGGAGCTGTTTTTT. Together with reference TRBV30 and TRBJ2-2, the CDR3 gives the full variable domain: SQTIHQWPATLVQPVGSPLSLECTVEGTSNPNLYWYRQAAGRGLQLLFYSVGIGQISSEVPQNLSASRPQDRQFILSSKKLLLSDSGFYLCAWSPVITGELFFGEGSRLTVL.

About this clonotype: Possible read error: a much larger clone is one base away. V is TRBV7-6 and J is TRBJ2-7; D remains ambiguous. This CDR3 region has 13 residues. CDR1 is SGHVS and CDR2 is FNYEAQ in the germline V gene. The CDR3 sequence: CASSLYSGYEQHF. The CDR3 region has the DNA TGTGCCAGCAGCTTATATTCCGGCTACGAGCAGCACTTC.

This clonotype has more than one count but fewer than ten. CDR3 sequence (DNA): TGTGCCAGCGGGGACGGGGGAGTGAGCTCCTACGAGCAGTACTTC. Protein product: CASGDGGVSSYEQYF. The chain combines TRBV7-9 with TRBJ2-7, with D possibly being TRBD2 (6 bases). Germline loops: CDR1 SEHNR, CDR2 FQNEAQ (reference sequence). This CDR3 spans 15 amino acids. V lost 8 bases, J lost 0 bases, and 17 bases lay in between. Using reference TRBV7-9 and TRBJ2-7 for the parts outside the CDR3, the full variable domain is DTGVSQNPRHKITKRGQNVTFRCDPISEHNRLYWYRQTLGQGPEFLTYFQNEAQLEKSRLLSDRFSAERPKGSFSTLEIQRTEQGDSAMYLCASGDGGVSSYEQYFGPGTRLTVT.

This clonotype was counted at least ten times. The chain uses TRBV29-1 and TRBJ2-7; no definite D call. The CDR3 has 11 residues. V shed 3 bases and J shed 6 bases, with 9 bases lying between them. Germline CDR1 SQVTM, CDR2 ANQGSEA. The DNA of the CDR3 is TGCAGCGTTGACTTTAGAGGCGAGCAGTACTTC. Translated, it gives CSVDFRGEQYF.

By share, this clonotype ranks as medium-sized. The CDR3 sequence: CASSSGQAAGANVLTF. The CDR3 region has the DNA TGTGCCAGCAGCTCCGGACAGGCTGCTGGGGCCAACGTCCTGACTTTC. The chain links TRBV13 to TRBJ2-6; 7 bases align to TRBD1. This CDR3 has 16 amino acids. Germline lookup yields CDR1 PRHDT and CDR2 FYEKMQ (reference sequence). Trimming took 4 bases from V and 2 from J; bases not matched to a gene: 5.

With regard to this clonotype: A junction end diverges from the germline sequence, so it may reflect a read error. V gene TRBV13 combines with J gene TRBJ2-3; 8 bases are a match to TRBD2. Germline V gene sequence: CDR1 PRHDT, CDR2 FYEKMQ (reference sequence). The length of the CDR3 is 17 residues. The CDR3 DNA sequence: TGTGCCGGCAGCTTCACTCCGCGGGAGGATGGGACAGATACGCAGTATTTT. Translation gives CAGSFTPREDGTDTQYF.

The J gene is TRBJ2-7, the V gene TRBV30, with TRBD1 matching over 8 bases. V shed 5 bases, J shed 4 bases, and the junction held 10 bases outside the gene matches. Germline V CDR1 and CDR2: GTSNPN, SVGIG (reference sequence). The CDR3 contains 14 residues. The chain's CDR3 is CAWSDRVFEYEQYF. The CDR3 coding sequence is TGTGCCTGGTCGGACAGGGTCTTTGAGTACGAGCAGTACTTC.

This clonotype was picked up a small number of times. The chain is built from TRBV12-3 or TRBV12-4 and TRBJ2-2; D is ambiguous. V lost 3 bases and J 8 bases, leaving 10 bases between the germline ends. There are 13 residues in the CDR3. CDR3 residues: CASSLVAVGELFF. CDR3 DNA sequence: TGTGCCAGCAGTTTGGTAGCAGTGGGGGAGCTGTTTTTT.

This clonotype was observed a handful of times. V is TRBV30 and J is TRBJ1-2; 7 positions agree with TRBD1. The CDR3 sequence is 13 residues long. The germline CDR1 and CDR2 sequences are GTSNPN and SVGIG (reference sequence). V was clipped by 2 bases and J by 4 bases; unmatched bases: 4. CDR3 in DNA: TGTGCCTGGAGTACTGAGGGGGCCTATGGCTACACCTTC. This gives the protein CAWSTEGAYGYTF.

The sample holds many counts of this clonotype. This chain uses TRBV6-2 or TRBV6-3 with TRBJ2-4; D is undetermined. V was shortened by 2 bases and J by 0 bases, with 8 bases between the two germline ends. Germline lookup yields CDR1 MNHEY and CDR2 SVGEGT. The CDR3 extends over 15 amino acids. The CDR3: CASSYTTKAKNIQYF. In DNA, the CDR3 is TGTGCCAGCAGTTACACGACGAAAGCCAAAAACATTCAGTACTTC.

About this clonotype itself: This may come from a read error, since a much larger clone is one base off. The CDR3 ends on some other residue instead of the conserved phenylalanine or tryptophan, so this is likely a read error. This sequence joins TRBV20-1 and TRBJ1-1; D is perhaps TRBD1 (6 bases). This CDR3 region has 12 residues. The germline V and J ends were trimmed by 6 bases and 6 bases, with 14 bases remaining between them. Germline V CDR1 and CDR2: DFQATT, SNEGSKA (reference sequence). The CDR3 DNA reads as TGCAGTGCAACCAGGGGATCCGCTGAAGCTTTCTCT. Encoded protein: CSATRGSAEAFS.

On this clonotype itself: A read error may account for a junction end that differs from germline. The V gene is TRBV28, the J gene TRBJ2-3; D is perhaps TRBD1 or TRBD2 (6 bases each). The CDR3 has 18 residues. Per the germline V gene, CDR1 is MDHEN and CDR2 is SYDVKM. CDR3 in DNA: TGTGCCAGCGGTTTAGCACCGTTCGGAGGGGGGACCCCAGATACGCAGTATTTT. It specifies CASGLAPFGGGTPDTQYF. Together with reference TRBV28 and TRBJ2-3, the CDR3 gives the full variable domain: DVKVTQSSRYLVKRTGEKVFLECVQDMDHENMFWYRQDPGLGLRLIYFSYDVKMKEKGDIPEGYSVSREKKERFSLILESASTNQTSMYLCASGLAPFGGGTPDTQYFGPGTRLTVL.

This clonotype appeared a few times. This chain uses TRBV6-2 or TRBV6-3 with TRBJ1-6; the D is unclear. With 6 bases removed from V and 7 bases from J, the gap between germline ends came to 25 bases. The CDR3 runs to 18 residues. Germline V CDR1 and CDR2: MNHEY, SVGEGT. CDR3 in DNA: TGTGCCAGCAGCCAGTTTGGTATGCAGAACGACTTAAATTCACCCCTCCACTTT. Translating it yields CASSQFGMQNDLNSPLHF.

This clonotype was counted many times. The rearrangement links TRBV5-1 to TRBJ2-1; D unclear. Germline CDR1 reads SGHRS; CDR2 reads YFSETQ. The CDR3 consists of 17 residues. V lost 5 bases, J lost 3 bases, and 21 bases lay in between. Here the CDR3 reads CASRLGPLAELYNEQFF. The CDR3 DNA reads TGCGCCAGCAGGCTTGGTCCCTTAGCAGAGCTCTACAATGAGCAGTTCTTC.

This clonotype has more than one count but fewer than ten. V and J are TRBV19 and TRBJ1-1; a possible D gene is TRBD1 (6 bases). The ends were cut back, 4 bases at V and 4 bases at J, with 10 bases in the middle. Per the germline V gene, CDR1 is LNHDA and CDR2 is SQIVND (reference sequence). The CDR3 has 13 amino acids. The CDR3 reads CASSNQGLTEAFF. The CDR3 DNA sequence: TGTGCCAGTAGTAATCAGGGGCTCACTGAAGCTTTCTTT.

This clonotype was counted between two and nine times. The chain recombines TRBV7-9 with TRBJ1-1; TRBD1 might be the D (6 bases). CDR1 SEHNR and CDR2 FQNEAQ come from the germline V gene (reference sequence). This CDR3 is 18 amino acids long. V dropped 5 bases and J dropped 0 bases, with 22 bases sitting between them. CDR3 loop: CASSVGISGQYLNTEAFF. DNA of the CDR3: TGTGCCAGCAGCGTAGGTATAAGCGGACAGTATTTGAACACTGAAGCTTTCTTT.

On this clonotype itself: An end of the junction does not agree with germline; a read error may underlie this. This CDR3 reads CASSDSDWINYGYAF. The DNA for the CDR3 is TGTGCCAGCAGTGATTCGGACTGGATAAACTATGGCTACGCCTTC. The V and J genes are TRBV6-1 and TRBJ1-2; D is unclear. Germline CDR1 reads MNHNS; CDR2 reads SASEGT. CDR3 length: 15 amino acids.

In this sample, this clonotype turned up many times. V usage is TRBV12-3 or TRBV12-4 and J usage is TRBJ2-1; 9 bases map to TRBD2. V shed 7 bases and J 14 bases; nucleotides not matched to a gene: 9. This CDR3 spans 12 amino acids. The CDR3, as DNA: TGTGCCAGCATCGGACTAGCGCCCGAGAAGTTCTTC. Amino acids: CASIGLAPEKFF.

The rearrangement links TRBV6-2 or TRBV6-3 to TRBJ2-3; 7 positions match TRBD1. Trimming took 2 bases from V and 1 from J; bases not matched to a gene: 9. Germline assignment: CDR1 MNHEY and CDR2 SVGEGT. There are 17 residues in the CDR3. CDR3 coding DNA: TGTGCCAGCAGTTACACCGGGACAGCGTCTGGCACAGATACGCAGTATTTT. Its translation: CASSYTGTASGTDTQYF.

As for this clonotype: Possible read error: a much larger clone is one base away. The V call is TRBV4-3, the J call TRBJ1-1, with D unclear. V shed 1 base and J shed 3 bases, with 12 bases lying between them. The germline V gene encodes CDR1 LGHNA and CDR2 YSLEER. This CDR3 spans 15 amino acids. The chain's CDR3 is CASSQAHNSYTEAFF. DNA of the CDR3: TGCGCCAGCAGCCAAGCTCACAACAGTTACACTGAAGCTTTCTTT.

A note on this clonotype: A much larger clonotype is one base distant, so this may be a read error. The rearrangement links TRBV7-9 to TRBJ2-4, with D tentatively TRBD2 (6 bases). The CDR3 contains 16 residues. Germline-derived CDR1 and CDR2 are SEHNR and FQNEAQ (reference sequence). CDR3: CASCLVEGPAKNIQYF. CDR3 coding DNA: TGTGCCAGCTGCTTAGTGGAGGGCCCTGCCAAAAACATTCAGTACTTC.